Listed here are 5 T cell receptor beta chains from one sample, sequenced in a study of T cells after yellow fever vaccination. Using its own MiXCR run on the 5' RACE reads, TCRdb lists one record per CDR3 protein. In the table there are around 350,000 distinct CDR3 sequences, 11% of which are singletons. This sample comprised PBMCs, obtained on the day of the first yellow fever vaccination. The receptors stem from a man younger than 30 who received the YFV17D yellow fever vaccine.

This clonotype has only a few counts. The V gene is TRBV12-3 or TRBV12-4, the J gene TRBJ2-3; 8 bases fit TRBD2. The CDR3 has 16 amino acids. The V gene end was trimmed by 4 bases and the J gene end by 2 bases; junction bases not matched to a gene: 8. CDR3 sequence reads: CASSSPLAENTDTQYF. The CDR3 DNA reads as TGTGCCAGCAGTTCCCCACTAGCGGAGAACACAGATACGCAGTATTTT.

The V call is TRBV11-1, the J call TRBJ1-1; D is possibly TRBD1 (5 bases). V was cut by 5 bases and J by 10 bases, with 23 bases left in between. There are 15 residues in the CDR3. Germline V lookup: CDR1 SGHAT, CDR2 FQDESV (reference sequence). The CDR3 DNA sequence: TGTGCCAGCAGCCAGGCTGGGGGAGGCTCTCGCGGAGCTTTCTTT. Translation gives CASSQAGGGSRGAFF.

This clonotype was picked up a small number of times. The CDR3 here is CASSSNQWYGYTF. The CDR3 DNA is TGTGCCAGCAGCTCGAATCAGTGGTATGGCTACACCTTC. The chain is built from TRBV7-8 and TRBJ1-2, with D unresolved. Looked up from germline, CDR1 is SGHVS and CDR2 is FQNEAQ. This CDR3 has 13 amino acids. Trimming removed 4 bases at V and 5 bases at J, with 11 bases between.

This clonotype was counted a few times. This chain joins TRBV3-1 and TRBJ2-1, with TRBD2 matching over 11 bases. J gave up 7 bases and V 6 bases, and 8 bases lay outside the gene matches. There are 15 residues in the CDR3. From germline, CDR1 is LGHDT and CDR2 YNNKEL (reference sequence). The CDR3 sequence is CASSFSGGVMNEQFF. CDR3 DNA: TGTGCCAGCAGTTTTAGCGGGGGGGTTATGAATGAGCAGTTCTTC.

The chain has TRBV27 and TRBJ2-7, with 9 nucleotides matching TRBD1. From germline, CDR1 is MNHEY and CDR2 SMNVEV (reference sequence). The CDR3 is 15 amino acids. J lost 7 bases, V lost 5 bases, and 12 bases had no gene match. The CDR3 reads CASSVTGGLAYEQYF. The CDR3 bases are TGTGCCAGCAGTGTGACAGGGGGTCTGGCGTATGAGCAGTACTTC.